The TCR beta chain described here comes from a study of identical twins (TCRdb year 2016). Study-level background: The study deep-sequenced TCR alpha and beta repertoires from monozygotic twins, unrelated adults of various ages and cord blood to test whether fetal clonotypes persist. Replicate twin experiments were performed at different times using different library preparation protocols to rule out contamination. The investigation overall reported the following: In monozygotic twins, recombination models systematically underestimated out-of-frame TCR alpha sharing, but the models matched the sharing seen between unrelated individuals. Zero-insertion analyses could be partly confounded by invariant T cells such as MAIT and iNKT, though diverse VJ usage argued against such confounding for most clonotypes. A weaker excess of twin sharing was found in beta out-of-frame sequences because the signal-to-noise ratio was lowered by fewer shared sequences. Fewer insertions were carried by abundant cord blood beta clonotypes, a similar but weaker trend appeared in young adult naive repertoires, and no such trend appeared in memory repertoires. Compared with coincidental sharing between unrelated individuals, out-of-frame TCR alpha sequences shared between twins showed an excess of sequences with low generation probability. Conclusions relied on cross-sectional statistical analysis, since the same donors could not be followed over many years.

A remark on this clonotype: Its recognized antigen is unknown. This sequence may be a read error, since a much larger clone differs from it by one base.

As encoded in the germline V gene, CDR1 is ENHRY while CDR2 is SYGVKD. From the cysteine up to the phenylalanine, the CDR3 has a length of 11 residues. The DNA shown is the 33-base CDR3, in frame from base 1. Libraries were constructed by 5' RACE. Instrument used: Illumina HiSeq 2000. Template switching introduced a universal primer binding site; the final cDNA contained a unique molecular identifier, enabling accurate counting of TCR cDNA molecules. Specific primers in the conserved constant-segment region were used to synthesize first-strand cDNA for the TCR alpha and beta chains. To control for contamination, every cDNA library was double barcoded, receiving both a SMART-Mk sample barcode and Illumina barcodes. Two successive PCR steps introduced TruSeq adapter sequences along with Illumina sample barcodes. TCR alpha and beta cDNA libraries were sequenced on the Illumina HiSeq platform with custom primers. Per the authors' processing: MiGEC processed the raw reads to extract unique molecular identifiers, while MiXCR was used to determine the CDR3 positions. For each individual, recombination models were inferred using an EM algorithm with the repgenHMM and IGoR tools. The tcR package in R was used for shared clonotype analysis, with sharing normalized by the product of cloneset sizes. To study raw recombination without the effects of thymic and clonal selection, out-of-frame nonproductive sequences were analyzed. TCRdb reran the public reads through fastp at Q25 and MiXCR, keeping productive beta chains. All rows with the same CDR3 protein become a single entry with the most common DNA and genes. TCRdb's processing, not the study's, gives the V and J calls here. This sample has hundreds of thousands of distinct CDR3 sequences in its table, and roughly 6% of those were observed once. The top ten constitute around 1.7% of the sample.

Every donor was a healthy Caucasian. Three unrelated non-twin adults were additionally sequenced: a male aged 18 to 29, a male aged 50 to 60 and a female aged 50 to 60. Using Miltenyi CD45RO+ enrichment and human naive T-cell isolation kits, memory (CD45RO+) and naive T cells were isolated from PBMC. The sequence is built from TRBV10-3 and TRBJ1-1; the D segment could be TRBD1, given 5 matching bases. Sequencing was carried out using naive T cells sorted from blood. The sample's cell subset or site label, decoded: cells isolated with a human naive T-cell isolation kit. The sequence came from a man in his late teens or twenties in good health. This receptor has the CDR3 CSISAGGTAFF. The DNA reads TGTTCCATCAGTGCGGGGGGAACGGCTTTCTTT.